The 13 T cell receptor beta chains below all came from one sample that was sequenced in a study of T cell repertoires in cytomegalovirus infection. TCRdb used MiXCR to reprocess the reads, holding one entry per CDR3 protein. The sample includes about 330,000 distinct CDR3 sequences, 8% to 9.5% of them seen just once. Input material: PBMCs. The receptors shown here come from a human donor in good health (CMV status not recorded). Some clones in this sample may be carry-over from other donors' samples.

This clonotype was counted only a few times. This sequence joins TRBV28 and TRBJ2-5, with D tentatively TRBD2 (6 bases). The CDR3 runs 14 residues. The germline gives CDR1 MDHEN, CDR2 SYDVKM. Trimming pared 7 bases from V and 5 bases from J, leaving 17 bases between. In DNA, the CDR3 is TGTGCCAGCACCGATCGGAGGGGCGGGGAGACCCAGTACTTC. This sequence encodes CASTDRRGGETQYF. The variable domain in full, with the rest retrieved from reference TRBV28 and TRBJ2-5, is DVKVTQSSRYLVKRTGEKVFLECVQDMDHENMFWYRQDPGLGLRLIYFSYDVKMKEKGDIPEGYSVSREKKERFSLILESASTNQTSMYLCASTDRRGGETQYFGPGTRLLVL.

A few counts support this clonotype. The CDR3 DNA sequence: TGCGCCAGCAAGGGTAGGCTAGCGGGAGGATTCTACGAGCAGTACTTC. Translation gives CASKGRLAGGFYEQYF. The J gene is TRBJ2-7, the V gene TRBV5-1, with 11 bases identical to TRBD2. V was clipped by 6 bases and J by 3 bases; unmatched bases: 11. The CDR3 contains 16 residues. Germline V gene sequence: CDR1 SGHRS, CDR2 YFSETQ.

This clonotype occurred many times. The CDR3 reads CASSESGQNYGYTF. CDR3 DNA: TGTGCCAGCAGTGAATCGGGGCAGAACTATGGCTACACCTTC. This chain links TRBV25-1 with TRBJ1-2; D may be TRBD1 (5 bases). Germline values: CDR1 MGHDK, CDR2 SYGVNS. Trimming removed 1 base from V and 2 bases from J, with 8 bases in between. This CDR3 contains 14 residues.

V usage is TRBV6-5 and J usage is TRBJ1-6, with D perhaps TRBD1 (5 bases). V shed 1 base and J shed 0 bases, with 7 bases lying between them. Germline lookup yields CDR1 MNHEY and CDR2 SVGAGI. This CDR3 is built from 16 residues. CDR3 loop: CASSYFGGSYNSPLHF. The CDR3 nucleotides are TGTGCCAGCAGTTACTTTGGGGGCTCCTATAATTCACCCCTCCACTTT.

There are a few counts of this clonotype. This chain joins TRBV7-9 and TRBJ2-2; 9 positions match TRBD1. The junction had 5 bases not matched to a gene; V was cut back by 5 bases and J by 4 bases. This CDR3 is built from 15 residues. Germline V gives CDR1 SEHNR, CDR2 FQNEAQ (reference sequence). CDR3 coding DNA: TGTGCCAGCAGCCTAGGGACAGGGAGCACCGGGGAGCTGTTTTTT. This codes for CASSLGTGSTGELFF.

This clonotype appeared a few times. The chain is built from TRBV25-1 and TRBJ1-1, with no clear D. The CDR3 is made up of 13 amino acids. The V end was cut by 9 bases, the J end by 1 base, with 12 bases between. Germline V gene data show CDR1 as MGHDK and CDR2 as SYGVNS. The CDR3 loop reads CASKWTGNTEAFF. CDR3 nucleotide sequence: TGTGCCAGTAAATGGACGGGGAACACTGAAGCTTTCTTT.

V usage is TRBV7-9 and J usage is TRBJ1-1; 7 nucleotides align to TRBD1. Losses at the gene ends were 5 bases for V and 4 bases for J; bases not matched to a gene: 7. CDR3 size: 14 residues. CDR1 is SEHNR, CDR2 FQNEAQ, per germline (reference sequence). The CDR3 nucleotides read TGTGCCAGCAGCCCCCGACAGGGTGCCACTGAAGCTTTCTTT. Its protein product is CASSPRQGATEAFF.

The J gene is TRBJ1-4, the V gene TRBV12-3 or TRBV12-4; no clear D. Deletions cut 6 bases from V and 5 bases from J, with 13 bases between. The CDR3 is 14 residues long. As DNA, the CDR3 is TGTGCCAGCAGGAAGGACTCCGTGAATGAAAAACTGTTTTTT. This encodes CASRKDSVNEKLFF.

The chain employs TRBV28 and TRBJ2-1; weak D call: TRBD2 (7 bases). The CDR3 is made up of 20 amino acids. Germline-derived CDR1 and CDR2 are MDHEN and SYDVKM. V dropped 5 bases and J dropped 0 bases, with 26 bases sitting between them. DNA of the CDR3: TGTGCCAGCAGTGGAGGGGGGGGCGCCCGGTGGGGAAGCTCCTACAATGAGCAGTTCTTC. Its protein product is CASSGGGGARWGSSYNEQFF.

The table lists this clonotype with many counts. The chain employs TRBV7-2 and TRBJ1-1; a weak D match, TRBD1 (5 bases). The length of the CDR3 is 13 residues. From germline, CDR1 is SGHTA and CDR2 FQGNSA. Trimming removed 8 bases from V and 1 base from J, with 11 bases in between. The CDR3 DNA follows: TGTGCCAGCGGCCAGGGTCGGAACACTGAAGCTTTCTTT. This encodes CASGQGRNTEAFF.

This clonotype was recorded a few times. The rearrangement joins TRBV6-1 to TRBJ2-6; D may be TRBD2 (6 bases). This CDR3 region has 17 residues. Trimming pared 6 bases from V and 2 bases from J, leaving 17 bases between. CDR1 is MNHNS, CDR2 SASEGT, per germline. In nucleotides, the CDR3 is TGTGCCAGCAGCGTCCTCGGAGGGGCGGCTGGGGCCAACGTCCTGACTTTC. It encodes CASSVLGGAAGANVLTF.

This clonotype has a handful of counts. The genes are TRBV4-1 and TRBJ2-7, with D tentatively TRBD1 (6 bases). The CDR3 contains 16 residues. Per germline, CDR1 MGHRA and CDR2 YSYEKL. The V and J ends lost 1 base and 5 bases respectively, with 18 bases between them. CDR3 region: CASSQVRTAPLDEQYF. CDR3 sequence (DNA): TGCGCCAGCAGCCAAGTCAGGACAGCTCCCCTCGACGAGCAGTACTTC.

This clonotype was counted many times. V usage is TRBV7-3 and J usage is TRBJ1-2; the D is unclear. In germline, CDR1 is SGHTA, CDR2 FQGTGA. The CDR3 sequence is 14 residues long. V lost 5 bases and J lost 3, with 13 bases in between. The CDR3 region is CASSLDPGDYGYTF. The CDR3 bases are TGTGCCAGCAGCCTCGACCCGGGAGACTATGGCTACACCTTC.